This T cell receptor beta chain is from a study of glioma-infiltrating T cells after dendritic cell vaccination. Study context: Patients received three intradermal dendritic cell vaccine injections at biweekly intervals.

TCRdb's table, derived via immunoSEQ multiplex PCR, lists solely in-frame clones and lacks some. The sample contains 90,000 to 140,000 clones, around 90% of which appear only once. Time point meaning: after dendritic cell vaccination, including at tumor progression/relapse. The V end lost 3 bases, the J end lost 2 bases, and 7 bases lay between the germline ends. This CDR3 region has 14 residues. The germline gives CDR1 MNHNS, CDR2 SASEGT. The chain couples TRBV6-1 to TRBJ1-4; D gene unclear. The sequence was obtained from a human donor with glioblastoma. Sample: blood, taken after dendritic cell vaccination. The CDR3 DNA follows: TGTGCCAGCAGTGACGCCAGTACTAATGAAAAACTGTTTTTT. Translation: CASSDASTNEKLFF.